This T cell receptor (beta chain) was profiled in a study of control samples from healthy donors and cancer patients. Germline values: CDR1 MDHEN, CDR2 SYDVKM. The CDR3 sequence is 16 residues long. V was cut by 6 bases and J by 6 bases, with 21 bases left in between. The assay was immunoSEQ multiplex PCR, and TCRdb's table has in-frame clones only and misses some. The table records more than 90,000 clones, about 89% of them present only once. Sequencing was carried out using blood. The chain joins TRBV28 to TRBJ2-1, with D tentatively TRBD2 (7 bases). This receptor was identified in a man aged 25 to 40 in good health. CDR3 DNA sequence: TGTGCCAGCAGCCCCTCAGGGGCGGGAGTAGCCAATGAGCAGTTCTTC. Its translation: CASSPSGAGVANEQFF.